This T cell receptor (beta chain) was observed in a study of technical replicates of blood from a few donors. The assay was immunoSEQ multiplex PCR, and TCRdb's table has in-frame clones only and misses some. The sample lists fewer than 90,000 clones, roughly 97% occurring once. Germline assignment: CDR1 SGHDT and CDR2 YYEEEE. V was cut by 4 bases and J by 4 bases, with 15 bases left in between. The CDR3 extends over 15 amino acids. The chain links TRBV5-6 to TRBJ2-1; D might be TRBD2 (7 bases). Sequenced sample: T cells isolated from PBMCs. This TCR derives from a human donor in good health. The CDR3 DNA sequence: TGTGCCAGCAGCACAGGGACTACCTTATACAATGAGCAGTTCTTC. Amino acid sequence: CASSTGTTLYNEQFF.